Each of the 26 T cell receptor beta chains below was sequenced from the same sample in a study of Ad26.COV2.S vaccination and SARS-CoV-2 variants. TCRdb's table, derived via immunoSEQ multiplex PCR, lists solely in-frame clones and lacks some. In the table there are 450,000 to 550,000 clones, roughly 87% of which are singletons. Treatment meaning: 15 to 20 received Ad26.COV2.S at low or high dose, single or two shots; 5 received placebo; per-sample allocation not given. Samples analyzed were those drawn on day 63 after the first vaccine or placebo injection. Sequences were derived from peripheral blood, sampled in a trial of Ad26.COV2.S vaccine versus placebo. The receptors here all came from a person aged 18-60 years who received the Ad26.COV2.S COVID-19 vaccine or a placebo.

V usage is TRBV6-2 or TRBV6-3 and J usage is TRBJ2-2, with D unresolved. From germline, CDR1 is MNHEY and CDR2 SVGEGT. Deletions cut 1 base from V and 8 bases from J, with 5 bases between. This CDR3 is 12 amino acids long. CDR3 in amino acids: CASSYWAGELFF. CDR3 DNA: TGTGCCAGCAGTTACTGGGCGGGGGAGCTGTTTTTT.

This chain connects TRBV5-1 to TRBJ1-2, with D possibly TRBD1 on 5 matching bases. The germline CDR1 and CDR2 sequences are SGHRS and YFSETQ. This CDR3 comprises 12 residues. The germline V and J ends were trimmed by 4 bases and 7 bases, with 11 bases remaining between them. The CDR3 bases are TGCGCCAGCAGCCAGCAGGGTTCTGGCTACACCTTC. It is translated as CASSQQGSGYTF.

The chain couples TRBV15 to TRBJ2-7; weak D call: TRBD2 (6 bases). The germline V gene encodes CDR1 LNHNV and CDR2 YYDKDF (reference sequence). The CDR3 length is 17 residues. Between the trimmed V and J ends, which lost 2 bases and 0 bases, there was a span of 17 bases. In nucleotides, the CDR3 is TGTGCCACCAGCAGACCTTGGAGGGGCCATAACTCCTACGAGCAGTACTTC. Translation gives CATSRPWRGHNSYEQYF.

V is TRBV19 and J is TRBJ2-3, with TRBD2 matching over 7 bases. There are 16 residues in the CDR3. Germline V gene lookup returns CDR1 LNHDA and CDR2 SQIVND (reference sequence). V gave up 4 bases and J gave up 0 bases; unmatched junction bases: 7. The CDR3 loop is CASSKGSSGSTDTQYF. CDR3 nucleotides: TGTGCCAGTAGTAAAGGTAGTAGCGGGAGCACAGATACGCAGTATTTT.

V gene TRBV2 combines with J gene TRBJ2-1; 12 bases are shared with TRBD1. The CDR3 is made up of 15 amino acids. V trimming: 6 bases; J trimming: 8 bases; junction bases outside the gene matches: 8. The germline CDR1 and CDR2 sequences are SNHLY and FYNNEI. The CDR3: CASRALGQGAHEQFF. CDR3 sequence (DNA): TGTGCCAGCAGGGCTCTGGGACAGGGGGCGCATGAGCAGTTCTTC.

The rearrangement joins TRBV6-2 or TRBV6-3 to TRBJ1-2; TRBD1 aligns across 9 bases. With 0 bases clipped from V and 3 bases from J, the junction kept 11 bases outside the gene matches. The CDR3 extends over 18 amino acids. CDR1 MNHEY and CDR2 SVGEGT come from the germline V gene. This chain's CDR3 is CASSYSRDRGKIHYGYTF. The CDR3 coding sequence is TGTGCCAGCAGTTACTCAAGAGACAGGGGGAAGATACACTATGGCTACACCTTC.

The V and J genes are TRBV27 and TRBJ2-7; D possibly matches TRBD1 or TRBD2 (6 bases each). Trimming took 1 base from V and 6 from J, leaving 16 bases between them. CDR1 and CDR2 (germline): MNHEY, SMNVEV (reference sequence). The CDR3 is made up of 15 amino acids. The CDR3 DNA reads TGTGCCAGCAGTTTATGGGGGGCCTCTCTGGTCGAGCAGTACTTC. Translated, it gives CASSLWGASLVEQYF.

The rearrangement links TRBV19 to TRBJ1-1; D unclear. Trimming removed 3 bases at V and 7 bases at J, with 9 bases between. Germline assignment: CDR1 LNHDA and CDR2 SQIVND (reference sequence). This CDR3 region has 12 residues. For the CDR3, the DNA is TGTGCCAGTAGTATCCCGCCCCGTGAAGCTTTCTTT. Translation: CASSIPPREAFF.

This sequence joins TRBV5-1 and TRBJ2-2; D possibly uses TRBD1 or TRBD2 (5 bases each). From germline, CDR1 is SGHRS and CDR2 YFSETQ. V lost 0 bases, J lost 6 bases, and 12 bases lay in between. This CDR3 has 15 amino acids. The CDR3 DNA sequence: TGCGCCAGCAGCTTGGCGGGACCTGAGGCCGGGGAGCTGTTTTTT. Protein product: CASSLAGPEAGELFF.

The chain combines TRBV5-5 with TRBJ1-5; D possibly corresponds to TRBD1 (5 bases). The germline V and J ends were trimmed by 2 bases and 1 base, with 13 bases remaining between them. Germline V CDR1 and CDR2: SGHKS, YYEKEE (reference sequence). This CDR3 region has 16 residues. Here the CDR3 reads CASSFGAGRSNQPQHF. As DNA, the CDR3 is TGTGCCAGCAGCTTTGGGGCAGGGCGAAGCAATCAGCCCCAGCATTTT.

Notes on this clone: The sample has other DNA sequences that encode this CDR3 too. In nucleotides, the CDR3 is TGTGCCAGCAGCCTGGACAGCAGGAGCTCTGGAAACACCATATATTTT. It encodes CASSLDSRSSGNTIYF. The J gene is TRBJ1-3, the V gene TRBV5-4, with D possibly TRBD1 on 6 matching bases. CDR1 is SGHNT and CDR2 is YYREEE in the germline V gene (reference sequence). CDR3 size: 16 residues. V was trimmed by 4 bases and J by 0 bases, leaving 14 bases between them.

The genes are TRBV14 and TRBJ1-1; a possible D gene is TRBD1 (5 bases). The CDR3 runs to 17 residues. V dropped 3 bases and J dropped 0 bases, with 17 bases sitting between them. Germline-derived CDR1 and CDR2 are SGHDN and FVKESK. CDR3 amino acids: CASSHRAQGWLNTEAFF. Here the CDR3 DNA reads TGTGCCAGCAGCCACCGGGCTCAGGGCTGGCTGAACACTGAAGCTTTCTTT.

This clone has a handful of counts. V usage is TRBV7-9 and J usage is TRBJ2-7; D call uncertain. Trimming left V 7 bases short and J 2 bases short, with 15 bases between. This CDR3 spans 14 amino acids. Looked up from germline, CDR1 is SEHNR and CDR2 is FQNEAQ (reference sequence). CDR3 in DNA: TGTGCCAGCACCCCGTCGGCCAGGCCCTACGAGCAGTACTTC. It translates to CASTPSARPYEQYF.

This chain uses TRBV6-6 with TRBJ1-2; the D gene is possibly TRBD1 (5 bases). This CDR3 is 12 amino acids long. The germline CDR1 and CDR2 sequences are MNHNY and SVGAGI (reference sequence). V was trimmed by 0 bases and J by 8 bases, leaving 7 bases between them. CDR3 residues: CASSYSEGGYTF. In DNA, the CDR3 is TGTGCCAGCAGTTACTCGGAGGGGGGCTACACCTTC.

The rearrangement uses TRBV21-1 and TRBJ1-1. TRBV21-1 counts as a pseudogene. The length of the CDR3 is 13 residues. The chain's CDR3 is CASGVGGRTEAFF. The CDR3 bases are TGTGCCAGCGGCGTCGGGGGGCGAACTGAAGCTTTCTTT.

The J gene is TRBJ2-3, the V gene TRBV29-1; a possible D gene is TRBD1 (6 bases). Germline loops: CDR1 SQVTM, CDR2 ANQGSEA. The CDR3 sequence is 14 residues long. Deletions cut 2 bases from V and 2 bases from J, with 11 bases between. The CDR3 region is CSVENGQFTDTQYF. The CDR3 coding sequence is TGCAGCGTTGAAAACGGACAGTTCACAGATACGCAGTATTTT.

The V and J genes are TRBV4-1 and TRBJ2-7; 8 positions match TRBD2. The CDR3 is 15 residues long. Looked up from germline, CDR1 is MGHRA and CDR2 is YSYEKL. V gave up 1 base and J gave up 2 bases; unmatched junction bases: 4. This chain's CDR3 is CASSQVREGPYEQYF. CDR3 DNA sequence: TGCGCCAGCAGCCAAGTACGGGAGGGTCCCTACGAGCAGTACTTC.

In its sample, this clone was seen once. The CDR3 here is CASRTGEGWMNTEAFF. The CDR3 DNA is TGCGCCAGTAGAACAGGGGAGGGTTGGATGAACACTGAAGCTTTCTTT. This chain uses TRBV4-1 with TRBJ1-1, with 7 bases that match TRBD1. This CDR3 has 16 residues. V was pared by 9 bases and J by 0 bases, with 13 bases of the junction left unmatched. The germline V gene encodes CDR1 MGHRA and CDR2 YSYEKL.

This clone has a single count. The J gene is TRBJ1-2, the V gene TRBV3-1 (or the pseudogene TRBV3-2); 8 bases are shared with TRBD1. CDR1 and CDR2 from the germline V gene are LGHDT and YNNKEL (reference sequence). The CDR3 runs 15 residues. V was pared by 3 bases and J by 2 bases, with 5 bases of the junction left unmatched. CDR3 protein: CASSQGGDRNYGYTF. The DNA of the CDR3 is TGTGCCAGCAGCCAGGGGGGGGACAGGAACTATGGCTACACCTTC.

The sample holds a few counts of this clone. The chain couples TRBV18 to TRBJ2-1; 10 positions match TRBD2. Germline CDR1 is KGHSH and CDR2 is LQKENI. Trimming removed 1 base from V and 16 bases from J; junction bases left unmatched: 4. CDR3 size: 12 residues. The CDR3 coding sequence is TGTGCCAGCTCACCACTACTAGCGGGGACCTTCTTC. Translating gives CASSPLLAGTFF.

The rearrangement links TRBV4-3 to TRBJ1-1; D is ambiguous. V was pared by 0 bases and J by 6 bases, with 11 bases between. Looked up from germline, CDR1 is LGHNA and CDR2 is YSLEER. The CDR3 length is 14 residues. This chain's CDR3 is CASSQDTAFPEAFF. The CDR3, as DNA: TGCGCCAGCAGCCAAGATACGGCGTTCCCTGAAGCTTTCTTT.

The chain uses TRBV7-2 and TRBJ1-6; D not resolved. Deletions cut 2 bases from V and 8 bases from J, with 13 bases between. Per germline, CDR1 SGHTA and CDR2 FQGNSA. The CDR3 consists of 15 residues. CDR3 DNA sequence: TGTGCCAGCAGCTTACTCCCCTCCGGGGATTCACCCCTCCACTTT. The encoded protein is CASSLLPSGDSPLHF.

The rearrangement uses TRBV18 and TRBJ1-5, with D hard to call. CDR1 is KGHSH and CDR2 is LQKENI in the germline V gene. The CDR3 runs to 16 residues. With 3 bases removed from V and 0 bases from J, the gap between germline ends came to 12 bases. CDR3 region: CASSPGGRDSNQPQHF. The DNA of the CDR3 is TGTGCCAGCTCACCGGGAGGGAGGGATAGCAATCAGCCCCAGCATTTT.

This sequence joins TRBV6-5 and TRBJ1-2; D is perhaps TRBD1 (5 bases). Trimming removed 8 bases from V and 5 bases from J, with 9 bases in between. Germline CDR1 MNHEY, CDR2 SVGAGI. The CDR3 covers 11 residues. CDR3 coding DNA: TGTGCCAGCGGGGGTTTTTATGGCTACACCTTC. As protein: CASGGFYGYTF.

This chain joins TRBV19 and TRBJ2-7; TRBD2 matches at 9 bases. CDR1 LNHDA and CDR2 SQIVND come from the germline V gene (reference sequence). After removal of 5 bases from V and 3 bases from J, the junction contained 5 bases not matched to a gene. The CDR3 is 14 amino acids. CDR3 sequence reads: CASSVAGVVYEQYF. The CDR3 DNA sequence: TGTGCCAGTAGTGTAGCGGGAGTGGTCTACGAGCAGTACTTC.

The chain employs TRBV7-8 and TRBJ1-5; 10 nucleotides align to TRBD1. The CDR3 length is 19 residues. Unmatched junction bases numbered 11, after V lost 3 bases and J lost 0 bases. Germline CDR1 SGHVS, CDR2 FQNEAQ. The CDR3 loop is CASSLGAGTGAYSNQPQHF. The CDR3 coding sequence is TGTGCCAGCAGCTTGGGGGCCGGGACAGGGGCCTATAGCAATCAGCCCCAGCATTTT.